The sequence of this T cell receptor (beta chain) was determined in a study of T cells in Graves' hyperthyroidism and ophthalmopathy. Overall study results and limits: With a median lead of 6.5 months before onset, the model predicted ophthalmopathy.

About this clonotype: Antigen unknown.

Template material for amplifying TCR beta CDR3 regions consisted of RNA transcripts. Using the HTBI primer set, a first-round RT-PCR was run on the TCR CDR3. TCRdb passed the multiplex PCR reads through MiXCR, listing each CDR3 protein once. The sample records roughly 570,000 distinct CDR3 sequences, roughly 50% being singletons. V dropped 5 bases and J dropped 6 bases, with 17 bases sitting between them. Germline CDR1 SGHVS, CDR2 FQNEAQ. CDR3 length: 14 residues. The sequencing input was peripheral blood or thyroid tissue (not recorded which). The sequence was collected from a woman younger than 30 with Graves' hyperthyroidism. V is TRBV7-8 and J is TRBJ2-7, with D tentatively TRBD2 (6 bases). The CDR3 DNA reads TGTGCCAGCAGCCCTACCGCTAGCGTTACCGAGCAGTACTTC. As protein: CASSPTASVTEQYF.